Here is one TCR beta chain with its context. Its target antigen remains unknown. Base qualities are not recorded, but no much larger clone differs from it by a single base. Other nucleotide sequences from this sample produce the same CDR3. A single peripheral blood draw of approximately 110 mL on average was collected from each donor into heparinised tubes. Naive, central memory, regulatory and stem cell-like memory CD4+ T cells were sorted on a BD FACSAria II using a panel including CD45RO, CCR7, CD25, CD127, CD95 and CD27. All sorted populations exceeded 95% purity. PBMCs were isolated immediately by Lymphoprep density gradient centrifugation and stained directly without culture. To minimize batch effects, samples were stained and sorted in pairs, one healthy donor with one patient per experiment. The CDR3 starts with the cysteine, ends with the phenylalanine, and has 12 residues. Left in the record is the CDR3 DNA by itself, 36 bases read in frame from the first base. For CDR1 and CDR2, the germline V gene lists SQVTM and ANQGSEA. Trimming removed 3 bases from V and 3 bases from J; the gene matches leave 0 bases unexplained.

The data were obtained in a study of beta chain features in type 1 diabetes (dated by TCRdb to 2017 to 2018). The study in broad terms: Mean age, gender distribution, total cell number and subset yield were not different between patients and healthy donors. Naive and central memory subsets were obtained from all 30 or so donors, but regulatory and stem cell-like memory subsets were isolated from only 8 patients and roughly 8 healthy donors. The study compared the TCRB repertoires of sorted circulating CD4+ T cell subsets in recently diagnosed type 1 diabetes patients with those in matched healthy donors. A total of just under 110,000,000 sorted cells were examined across all samples, and RNA yield correlated strongly with the number of cells per subset.

Broad study findings and their caveats: Type 1 diabetes patients showed a moderate but significant shortening of TCRB CDR3 length in all four CD4+ subsets. Only small numbers of individuals were included in the HLA sub-analyses, which left unresolved whether HLA type had any influence on TCRB rearrangement. Shorter templates might be favored by PCR, yet because patient and control samples were amplified and corrected together, any such skew would affect both groups equally. Because cDNA rather than genomic DNA was sequenced, highly expressing activated cells could have been over-represented, although no difference in activation and CD3 levels was found between groups. Patients with type 1 diabetes made fewer insertions and deleted more nucleotides at VDJ recombination sites, implying thymic rearrangement abnormalities. Naive, central memory and regulatory TCRB repertoires appeared to be more alike among patients than among healthy donors.

All of the isolated RNA was reverse transcribed with the High Capacity cDNA Reverse Transcription Kit, so expressed TCRB transcripts were sequenced. Deep immunoSEQ sequencing was performed on naive, central memory and regulatory T cell samples, with an average of roughly 3.5 million total reads per sample. After sorted cells were lysed in RLT buffer, RNA was extracted with DNase-treated RNeasy Micro or Mini kits, with the choice depending on cell number. Each cell subset was processed on its own to prevent cross-contamination, while patient and healthy donor samples were processed together. TCRB sequences were amplified from cDNA with the immunoSEQ multiplex PCR, producing 87-bp fragments spanning the CDR3 region. The amplicons were sequenced using the Illumina HiSeq platform. In the original analysis: PCR bias was computationally corrected using synthetic template baselines, reads within Hamming distance 2 were collapsed, and singletons that could not be merged were discarded. Reads were aligned to IMGT to assign V, D and J genes, CDR3 length, and insertions or deletions at six rearrangement sites. Within each subset, clonotype counts were normalized to sorted cell number, after which true diversity and Gini coefficients were computed with the tcR R package. The overlap coefficient, calculated on TCRB nucleotide sequences, was used to measure repertoire sharing. TCRdb stores this immuneACCESS table with in-frame sequences only. Part of the clones is absent; in the studies checked, under half of the shortfall reflects unresolved V genes, and no reason is known for the rest. V, J and clone size are those of that table, while D and trimming were read from the DNA. The sample records nearly 350,000 clones, approximately 10% of which are singletons. Around 1% of the sample is in the top ten clones.

The sequence links TRBV29-1 to TRBJ2-3; 7 bases in the middle match TRBD1. Source material: central memory CD4+ T cells from blood. The sequence was collected from a man under 40 with type 1 diabetes. CDR3 protein: CSVDRGTDTQYF. The nucleotides read TGCAGCGTTGACAGGGGGACAGATACGCAGTATTTT.